This T cell receptor beta chain was captured in a study of spatial heterogeneity in lung cancer. Overall study findings and caveats: Intratumoral expanded alpha and beta TCR counts were found to track tumor mutation counts.

TCR cDNA molecules each had a unique molecular identifier. TCRdb fed the 5' RACE reads into MiXCR, producing one record per CDR3 protein. The table lists under 1,500 distinct CDR3 sequences, less than 20% of them singletons, with around 21% in the top ten. The time point here: sample taken at primary tumor resection. Whole RNA came from tumor, nontumor lung or frozen PBMC and was sequenced without being sorted. This clonotype is medium-sized (0.01 to 0.1%) in the sample. The antigen is unknown. There are 16 residues in the CDR3. Germline assignment: CDR1 MDHEN and CDR2 SYDVKM. Deletions cut 4 bases from V and 6 bases from J, with 22 bases between.

The chain couples TRBV28 to TRBJ2-7; D may be TRBD1 or TRBD2 (6 bases each). The TCR sequence derives from a male donor with early-stage non-small cell lung cancer. Sequenced material: lung tumor tissue, taken at surgery. The CDR3 DNA sequence: TGTGCCAGCAGTTCCCTCGGGGGCGCGGTCCCGTTCGAGCAGTACTTC. Amino acid sequence: CASSSLGGAVPFEQYF.